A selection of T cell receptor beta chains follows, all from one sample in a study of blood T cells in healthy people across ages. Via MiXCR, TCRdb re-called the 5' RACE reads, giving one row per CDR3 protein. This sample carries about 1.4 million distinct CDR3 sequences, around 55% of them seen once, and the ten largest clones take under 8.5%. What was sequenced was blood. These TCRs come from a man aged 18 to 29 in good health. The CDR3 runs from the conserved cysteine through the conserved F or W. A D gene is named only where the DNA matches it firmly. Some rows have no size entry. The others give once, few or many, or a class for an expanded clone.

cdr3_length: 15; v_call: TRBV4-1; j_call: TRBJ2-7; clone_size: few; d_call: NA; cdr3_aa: CASSHPVGGFYEQYF; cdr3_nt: TGCGCCAGCAGCCACCCGGTGGGGGGTTTCTACGAGCAGTACTTC
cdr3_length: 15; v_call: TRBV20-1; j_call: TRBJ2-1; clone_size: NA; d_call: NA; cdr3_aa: CSARRGGLSYNEQFF; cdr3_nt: TGCAGTGCTAGGAGGGGGGGCCTTTCCTACAATGAGCAGTTCTTC
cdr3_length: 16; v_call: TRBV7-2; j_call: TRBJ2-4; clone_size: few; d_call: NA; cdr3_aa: CASSLGGPGFQNIQYF; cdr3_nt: TGTGCCAGCAGCTTAGGGGGCCCAGGGTTTCAAAACATTCAGTACTTC
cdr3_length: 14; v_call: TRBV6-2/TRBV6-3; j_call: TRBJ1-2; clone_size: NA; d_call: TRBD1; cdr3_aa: CASTLTGDYYGYTF; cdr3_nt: TGTGCCAGCACCTTAACAGGGGATTACTATGGCTACACCTTC
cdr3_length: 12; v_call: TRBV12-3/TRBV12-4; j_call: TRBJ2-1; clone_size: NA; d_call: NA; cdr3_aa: CASSLVSLEQFF; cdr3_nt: TGTGCCAGCAGTTTAGTCAGCTTAGAGCAGTTCTTC
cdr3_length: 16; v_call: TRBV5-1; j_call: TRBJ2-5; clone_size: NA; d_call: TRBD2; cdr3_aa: CASSLTGTSVPSEQYF; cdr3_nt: TGCGCCAGCAGCTTAACCGGGACTAGCGTACCTTCTGAGCAGTACTTC
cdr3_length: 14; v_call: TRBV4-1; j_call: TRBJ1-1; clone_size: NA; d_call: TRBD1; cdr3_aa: CASSQGQGETEAFF; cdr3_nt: TGCGCCAGCAGCCAGGGACAGGGGGAGACTGAAGCTTTCTTT
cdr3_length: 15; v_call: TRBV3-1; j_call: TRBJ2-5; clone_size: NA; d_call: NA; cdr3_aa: CASSQGDRRGETQYF; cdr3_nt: TGTGCCAGCAGCCAAGGGGATAGGAGGGGCGAGACCCAGTACTTC
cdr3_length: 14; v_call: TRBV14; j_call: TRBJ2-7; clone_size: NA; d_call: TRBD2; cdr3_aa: CASSPLANPYEQYF; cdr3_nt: TGTGCCAGCAGCCCACTAGCGAATCCCTACGAGCAGTACTTC
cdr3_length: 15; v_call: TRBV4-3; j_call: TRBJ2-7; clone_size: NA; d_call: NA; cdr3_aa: CASSQGTRGSYEQYF; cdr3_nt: TGCGCCAGCAGCCAAGGGACAAGGGGATCCTACGAGCAGTACTTC
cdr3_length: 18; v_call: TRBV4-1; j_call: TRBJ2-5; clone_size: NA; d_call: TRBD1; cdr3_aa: CASSQDLGDGTAQETQYF; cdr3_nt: TGCGCCAGCAGCCAAGATCTTGGCGACGGGACAGCTCAAGAGACCCAGTACTTC
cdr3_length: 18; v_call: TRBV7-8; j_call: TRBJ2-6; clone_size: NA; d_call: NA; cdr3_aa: CASSFFGQTGSGANVLTF; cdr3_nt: TGTGCCAGCAGCTTCTTCGGGCAAACAGGCTCTGGGGCCAACGTCCTGACTTTC
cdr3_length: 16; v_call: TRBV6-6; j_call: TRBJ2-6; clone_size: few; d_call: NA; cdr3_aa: CASSYWIRSGANVLTF; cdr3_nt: TGTGCCAGCAGTTACTGGATCCGCTCTGGGGCCAACGTCCTGACTTTC
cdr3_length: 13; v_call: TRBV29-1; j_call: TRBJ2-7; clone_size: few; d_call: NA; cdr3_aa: CSVAPSDTYEQYF; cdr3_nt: TGCAGCGTTGCCCCGTCGGATACCTACGAGCAGTACTTC
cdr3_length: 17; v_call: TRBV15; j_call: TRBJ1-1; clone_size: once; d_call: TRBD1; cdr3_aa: CATSRDGHGTGGTEAFF; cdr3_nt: TGTGCCACCAGCAGAGACGGGCACGGGACAGGGGGGACTGAAGCTTTCTTT
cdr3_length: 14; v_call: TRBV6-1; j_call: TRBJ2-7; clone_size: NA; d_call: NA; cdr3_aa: CASSERGNTYEQYF; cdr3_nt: TGTGCCAGCAGTGAACGGGGCAATACCTACGAGCAGTACTTC
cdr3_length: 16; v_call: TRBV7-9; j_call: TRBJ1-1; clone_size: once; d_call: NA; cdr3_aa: CASSSDRLGMNTEAFF; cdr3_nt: TGTGCCAGCAGCTCCGACAGGCTGGGGATGAACACTGAAGCTTTCTTT
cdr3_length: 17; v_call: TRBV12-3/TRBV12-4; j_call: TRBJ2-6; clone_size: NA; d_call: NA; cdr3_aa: CASSLADSFSGANVPTF; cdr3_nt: TGTGCCAGCAGTTTAGCTGACAGTTTCTCTGGGGCCAACGTCCCGACTTTC
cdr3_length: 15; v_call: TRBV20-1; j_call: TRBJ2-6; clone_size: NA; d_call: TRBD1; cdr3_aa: CSAGQGNYGANVLTF; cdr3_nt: TGCAGTGCGGGACAGGGAAATTATGGGGCCAACGTCCTGACTTTC
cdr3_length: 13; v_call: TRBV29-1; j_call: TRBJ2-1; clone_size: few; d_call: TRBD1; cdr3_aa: CSVDSRTGNEQFF; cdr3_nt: TGCAGCGTTGATTCGAGGACAGGGAATGAGCAGTTCTTC
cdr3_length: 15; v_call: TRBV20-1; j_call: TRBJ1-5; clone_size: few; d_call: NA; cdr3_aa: CSARDLGLSDQPQHF; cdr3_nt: TGCAGTGCTAGAGATTTGGGACTAAGCGATCAGCCCCAGCATTTT
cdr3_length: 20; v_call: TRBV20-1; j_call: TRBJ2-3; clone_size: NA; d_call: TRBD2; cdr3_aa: CSARQARTSAFTGRTDTQYF; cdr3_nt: TGCAGTGCTAGACAGGCCAGGACTAGCGCCTTTACGGGGCGCACAGATACGCAGTATTTT
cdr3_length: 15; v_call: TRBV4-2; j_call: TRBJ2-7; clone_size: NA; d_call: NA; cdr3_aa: CASSQGGGVVHEQYF; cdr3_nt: TGTGCCAGCAGCCAAGGTGGAGGGGTCGTGCACGAGCAGTACTTC
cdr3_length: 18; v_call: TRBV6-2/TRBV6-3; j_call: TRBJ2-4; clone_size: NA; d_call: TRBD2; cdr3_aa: CASRTTHYTGTSGMGQYF; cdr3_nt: TGTGCCAGCAGGACCACACATTACACCGGGACTAGCGGTATGGGACAGTACTTC
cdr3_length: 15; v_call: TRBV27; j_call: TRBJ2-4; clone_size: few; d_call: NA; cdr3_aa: CASSQHGQIKNIQYF; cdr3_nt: TGTGCCAGCAGTCAACACGGACAGATCAAAAACATTCAGTACTTC
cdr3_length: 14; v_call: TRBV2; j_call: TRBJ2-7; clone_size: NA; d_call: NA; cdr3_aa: CASRTPGARGEQYF; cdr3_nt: TGTGCCAGCAGAACACCCGGGGCTAGGGGCGAGCAGTACTTC
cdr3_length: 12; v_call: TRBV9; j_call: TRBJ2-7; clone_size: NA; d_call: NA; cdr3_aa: CASSVDFNEQYF; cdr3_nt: TGTGCCAGCAGCGTGGACTTTAACGAGCAGTACTTC
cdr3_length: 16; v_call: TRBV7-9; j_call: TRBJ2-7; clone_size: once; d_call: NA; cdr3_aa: CASRFSEGRGVYEQYF; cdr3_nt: TGTGCCAGCAGATTCTCAGAGGGCAGGGGGGTCTACGAGCAGTACTTC
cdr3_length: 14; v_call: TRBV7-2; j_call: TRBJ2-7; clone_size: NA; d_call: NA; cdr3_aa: CVSSYWDSTYEQYF; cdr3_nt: TGTGTCAGCAGCTACTGGGACTCTACCTACGAGCAGTACTTC